The present T cell receptor (beta chain) was sequenced within a study of control samples from healthy donors and cancer patients. The V and J ends lost 0 bases and 8 bases respectively, with 8 bases between them. This CDR3 has 12 residues. Germline CDR1 SGHNT, CDR2 YYREEE (reference sequence). Assay used: immunoSEQ multiplex PCR; TCRdb lists only in-frame clones, some missing. The data show more than 20,000 clones, approximately 91% seen once. The rearrangement joins TRBV5-4 to TRBJ1-2; D possibly corresponds to TRBD1 (5 bases). The sample comprised PBMCs. The clonotype comes from a man aged 50-60 years with lung cancer. CDR3 protein: CASSLVGAGYTF. The CDR3 nucleotides are TGTGCCAGCAGCTTGGTAGGGGCGGGCTACACCTTC.